Following are 14 T cell receptor beta chains from one sample sequenced in a study of CD8 T cells in cerebrospinal fluid in Alzheimer's disease. From the 10x single-cell sequencing reads, TCRdb lists one entry per CDR3 protein and no DNA. The sample has 1,200 to 1,500 distinct CDR3 sequences. Sequenced: cerebrospinal fluid. All receptors come from a human donor with mild cognitive impairment.

The V and J genes are TRBV6-1 and TRBJ2-1; the D call of TRBD1 rests on TCRdb alone, since no DNA is present to check it. The CDR3 spans 13 residues. Germline V gene sequence: CDR1 MNHNS, CDR2 SASEGT. The CDR3 loop reads CASSTIQVFEQFF.

The chain has TRBV4-2 and TRBJ2-1. Germline CDR1 reads LGHNA; CDR2 reads YNFKEQ. This CDR3 region has 16 residues. CDR3 loop: CASSHTGQDSYNEQFF.

This clonotype registers medium-sized by frequency. The chain couples TRBV7-3 to TRBJ2-3; TCRdb's assignment of TRBD2 cannot be checked, as there is no DNA. Germline V lookup: CDR1 SGHTA, CDR2 FQGTGA. This CDR3 has 16 residues. The CDR3 region is CASSRTSGGPTDTQYF.

Considering frequency, this clonotype is medium-sized. The V call is TRBV11-2, the J call TRBJ1-2; with no DNA, the TCRdb D assignment of TRBD1 cannot be verified. The CDR3 length is 14 residues. Germline lookup yields CDR1 SGHAT and CDR2 FQNNGV. The CDR3 loop is CASSPQGTSKGYTF.

According to its frequency, this clonotype is medium-sized. The rearrangement joins TRBV3-1 to TRBJ1-1; the TCRdb call, TRBD1, lacks DNA for checking. The CDR3 has 14 amino acids. Germline values: CDR1 LGHDT, CDR2 YNNKEL (reference sequence). CDR3 region: CASSRKGADTEAFF.

Frequency places this clonotype as medium-sized. The chain joins TRBV5-1 to TRBJ2-2. This CDR3 comprises 15 residues. Germline lookup yields CDR1 SGHRS and CDR2 YFSETQ. This CDR3 is CASSQAGMNTGELFF. Full variable domain (missing parts from reference TRBV5-1 and TRBJ2-2): KAGVTQTPRYLIKTRGQQVTLSCSPISGHRSVSWYQQTPGQGLQFLFEYFSETQRNKGNFPGRFSGRQFSNSRSEMNVSTLELGDSALYLCASSQAGMNTGELFFGEGSRLTVL.

This chain uses TRBV12-3 or TRBV12-4 with TRBJ2-6; TCRdb names TRBD1, which stays unverified in the absence of DNA. This CDR3 has 17 amino acids. CDR3 loop: CASSSNSGTAGANVLTF.

By frequency, this clonotype registers medium-sized. This chain's CDR3 is CASSPGGAVNEKLFF. V usage is TRBV5-1 and J usage is TRBJ1-4; TCRdb designates TRBD1, a call that cannot be tested without DNA. Germline loops: CDR1 SGHRS, CDR2 YFSETQ. The CDR3 spans 15 residues.

By frequency, this clonotype registers medium-sized. The chain links TRBV20-1 to TRBJ1-2. There are 14 residues in the CDR3. Germline CDR1 is DFQATT and CDR2 is SNEGSKA (reference sequence). The CDR3 is CSAPNQMAAGGYTF.

The genes are TRBV20-1 and TRBJ2-5; checking the TCRdb D call of TRBD2 is not possible without DNA. This CDR3 spans 15 amino acids. Germline-derived CDR1 and CDR2 are DFQATT and SNEGSKA (reference sequence). Here the CDR3 reads CSANGLAGGKETQYF.

Its frequency marks this clonotype as medium-sized. The rearrangement joins TRBV20-1 to TRBJ2-1; without DNA, the TCRdb call of TRBD2 cannot be checked. Germline loops: CDR1 DFQATT, CDR2 SNEGSKA (reference sequence). The CDR3 covers 15 residues. The CDR3 here is CSAPPLAGGGNEQFF.

This clonotype is deemed medium-sized by its frequency. The chain couples TRBV4-2 to TRBJ2-7; TCRdb reports TRBD2, a call that lacks DNA to check it against. Per the germline V gene, CDR1 is LGHNA and CDR2 is YNFKEQ. The CDR3 consists of 15 residues. This chain's CDR3 is CASSQDLAGAYEQYF.

This sequence joins TRBV30 and TRBJ2-7; checking the TCRdb D call of TRBD1 is not possible without DNA. Per germline, CDR1 GTSNPN and CDR2 SVGIG (reference sequence). The CDR3 has 12 residues. The CDR3 sequence: CAWSEFGRGQYF.

In terms of frequency, this clonotype is medium-sized (0.01 to 0.1%). The gene calls are TRBV29-1 and TRBJ1-4; the D call from TCRdb, TRBD1, cannot be confirmed without DNA. The CDR3 has 14 residues. Germline assignment: CDR1 SQVTM and CDR2 ANQGSEA. The CDR3 sequence is CSVEAGLTNEKLFF.